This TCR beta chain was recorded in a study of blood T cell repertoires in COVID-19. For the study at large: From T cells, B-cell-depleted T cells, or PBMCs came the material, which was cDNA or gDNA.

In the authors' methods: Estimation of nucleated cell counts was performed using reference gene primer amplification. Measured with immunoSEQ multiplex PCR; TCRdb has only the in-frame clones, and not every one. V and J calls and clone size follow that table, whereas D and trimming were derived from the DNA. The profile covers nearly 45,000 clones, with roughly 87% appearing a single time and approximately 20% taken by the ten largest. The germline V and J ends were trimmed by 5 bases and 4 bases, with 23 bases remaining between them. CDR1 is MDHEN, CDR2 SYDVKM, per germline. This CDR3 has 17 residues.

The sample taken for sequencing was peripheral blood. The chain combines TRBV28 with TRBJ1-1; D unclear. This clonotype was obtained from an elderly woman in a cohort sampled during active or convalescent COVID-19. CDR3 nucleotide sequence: TGTGCCAGCAGTGCAAAAAGGCAGGTCTTTGGGCCCACTGAAGCTTTCTTT. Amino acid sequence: CASSAKRQVFGPTEAFF.